This T cell receptor (beta chain) came from a study of CD8 T cells in ankylosing spondylitis. General study points: Matched ankylosing spondylitis synovial fluid reportedly showed significant enrichment of disease-linked clones. Disease-linked clones bore a CD8+ phenotype and were relatively rare in peripheral blood.

Losses at the gene ends were 5 bases for V and 4 bases for J; bases not matched to a gene: 10. The V gene's germline CDR1 is SGHVS and CDR2 FNYEAQ. The CDR3 loop spans 15 amino acids. This clonotype has a handful of counts. Its matching antigen is unknown. By quantitative 5'-RACE with molecular barcodes, the TCR beta libraries were made. TCRdb re-called the 5' RACE reads through MiXCR, storing one row per CDR3 protein. The repertoire consists of 250,000 to 400,000 distinct CDR3 sequences, with 11% occurring once and the leading ten covering more than 7%. Sequencing used blood, either unsorted or a sorted T cell fraction (not recorded which). This clonotype originated in a female donor with ankylosing spondylitis or in good health (not recorded which). V usage is TRBV7-6 and J usage is TRBJ2-5, with 7 bases lining up with TRBD2. In DNA, the CDR3 is TGTGCCAGCAGCCCCACTAGGCGGGAGAGAGAGACCCAGTACTTC. It yields the protein CASSPTRRERETQYF.